Presented here are 32 T cell receptor beta chains from one specimen sequenced in a study of T cell clonality in common variable immunodeficiency. Profiled with immunoSEQ multiplex PCR; TCRdb holds only in-frame clones, not every one. The sample contains tens of thousands of clones, none of them singletons. The sequenced sample was peripheral blood mononuclear cells. Receptors originate from a person aged 18-70 years in good health.

The table lists this clone with many counts. With the read ending 3 residues before the CDR3 end, the germline J gene is used to fill in that end. J is TRBJ2-4 and V is TRBV19, with 8 bases that match TRBD1. Trimming at V came to 7 bases and at J to 0 bases, leaving 14 bases not matched to a gene. Germline V lookup: CDR1 LNHDA, CDR2 SQIVND (reference sequence). CDR3 size: 18 residues. The CDR3 bases that were read are TGTGCCAGTAACACCGGGACAGGAGCCCTTGTAGCCAAAAACATT. As protein: CASNTGTGALVAKNI. In full, the CDR3 reads CASNTGTGALVAKNIQYF.

This clone appeared a few times. The read terminates 3 residues before the CDR3 end, so the remaining end is supplied by the germline J gene. The same CDR3 can be traced to other DNA sequences in this sample. The genes are TRBV18 and TRBJ1-2; D gene unclear. The length of the CDR3 is 14 residues. Per the germline V gene, CDR1 is KGHSH and CDR2 is LQKENI. The CDR3 loop is CASSPRAGFEGYTF. The sequenced CDR3 bases are TGTGCCAGCTCACCACGGGCGGGATTCGAGGGT.

There are many counts of this clone. From the germline J gene comes the end of the CDR3, since the read stops 3 residues before it. The chain uses TRBV10-3 and TRBJ1-2, with 8 bases that match TRBD1. V shed 4 bases, J shed 2 bases, and the junction held 3 bases outside the gene matches. CDR1 and CDR2 (germline): ENHRY, SYGVKD. This CDR3 is built from 14 residues. The sequenced part of the CDR3 DNA is TGTGCCATCAGTGGTCGGACAGGGAACTATGGC. It translates to CAISGRTGNYG. The whole CDR3 sequence is CAISGRTGNYGYTF.

This clone was picked up many times. The read gets to within 3 residues of the CDR3 end, and the germline J gene fills in the rest. This chain links TRBV7-2 with TRBJ1-1; 10 nucleotides align to TRBD1. The CDR3 is 15 amino acids. Germline CDR1 and CDR2: SGHTA and FQGNSA. V lost 5 bases to trimming and J lost 1 base; unmatched junction nucleotides: 4. The CDR3 protein is CASSIWTGGNTEAFF. The DNA read from the CDR3 is TGTGCCAGCAGCATCTGGACAGGGGGGAACACTGAA.

This clone was counted at least ten times. The DNA ends 3 residues before the CDR3 does, and the rest of the CDR3 is filled in from the germline J gene. The chain has TRBV5-4 and TRBJ1-1; a weak D match, TRBD1 (6 bases). CDR3 length equals 14 residues. In germline, CDR1 is SGHNT, CDR2 YYREEE (reference sequence). The V and J ends lost 4 bases and 1 base respectively, with 11 bases between them. The DNA read from the CDR3 is TGTGCCAGCAGCCAGACAGGAGGGAACACTGAA. Amino acid sequence: CASSQTGGNTE. The CDR3 in its entirety is CASSQTGGNTEAFF.

This clone appeared a few times. The read stops 3 residues short of the end of the CDR3; the missing end is completed from the germline J gene. The chain uses TRBV11-2 and TRBJ2-1; no firm D call. This CDR3 region has 13 residues. V lost 4 bases and J 9 bases, leaving 13 bases between the germline ends. The V gene's germline CDR1 is SGHAT and CDR2 FQNNGV. CDR3 loop: CASSSKVAFEQFF. The covered CDR3 bases are TGTGCCAGCAGCTCCAAGGTCGCTTTTGAG.

This clone came up many times. The DNA ends 3 residues before the CDR3 does, and the rest of the CDR3 is filled in from the germline J gene. This chain uses TRBV7-2 with TRBJ1-1; D remains ambiguous. Trimming shortened V by 4 bases and J by 0 bases, and 12 bases separated the two germline ends. Germline values: CDR1 SGHTA, CDR2 FQGNSA. The CDR3 totals 15 residues. CDR3 protein: CASSSSGGLNTEAFF. The part of the CDR3 DNA that was read is TGTGCCAGCAGCTCTAGCGGCGGATTGAACACTGAA. The whole variable domain, remainder taken from reference TRBV7-2 and TRBJ1-1, is GAGVSQSPSNKVTEKGKDVELRCDPISGHTALYWYRQSLGQGLEFLIYFQGNSAPDKSGLPSDRFSAERTGGSVSTLTIQRTQQEDSAVYLCASSSSGGLNTEAFFGQGTRLTVV.

At least ten counts were recorded for this clone. With the read ending 3 residues before the CDR3 end, the germline J gene is used to fill in that end. The J gene is TRBJ2-7, the V gene TRBV18, with D unresolved. Germline V lookup: CDR1 KGHSH, CDR2 LQKENI. The germline V and J ends were trimmed by 1 base and 3 bases, with 7 bases remaining between them. This CDR3 is built from 13 residues. This CDR3 reads CASSPRGSYEQYF. CDR3 bases read: TGTGCCAGCTCACCACGCGGCAGCTACGAG.

This clone was recorded at least ten times. The read ends 3 residues early relative to the CDR3; the germline J gene fills the gap. This chain links TRBV14 with TRBJ1-4, with 10 nucleotides matching TRBD1. The CDR3 runs 15 residues. The V segment lost 3 bases and the J segment 7 bases; nucleotides outside the gene matches: 5. Germline CDR1 reads SGHDN; CDR2 reads FVKESK. The CDR3 DNA, read in part, is TGTGCCAGCAGCCACCCGGGACAGGGGAGTGAAAAA. Encoded protein: CASSHPGQGSEK. The whole CDR3 protein is CASSHPGQGSEKLFF. Complete variable domain (other parts from reference TRBV14 and TRBJ1-4): EAGVTQFPSHSVIEKGQTVTLRCDPISGHDNLYWYRRVMGKEIKFLLHFVKESKQDESGMPNNRFLAERTGGTYSTLKVQPAELEDSGVYFCASSHPGQGSEKLFFGSGTQLSVL.

This clone came up many times. The read gets to within 3 residues of the CDR3 end, and the germline J gene fills in the rest. The genes are TRBV11-2 and TRBJ1-3; D gene unclear. This CDR3 has 12 residues. The V and J ends lost 1 base and 5 bases respectively, with 3 bases between them. Germline V gene sequence: CDR1 SGHAT, CDR2 FQNNGV. CDR3: CASSLGRNTIYF. The DNA read from the CDR3 is TGTGCCAGCAGCTTAGGTAGAAACACC.

In its sample, this clone was seen many times. The read terminates 3 residues before the CDR3 end, so the remaining end is supplied by the germline J gene. The V gene is TRBV19, the J gene TRBJ1-2; D is possibly TRBD1 (6 bases). CDR1 and CDR2 (germline): LNHDA, SQIVND (reference sequence). CDR3 length: 13 amino acids. V was pared by 9 bases and J by 4 bases, with 15 bases between. This CDR3 is CASTDRVSYGYTF. The CDR3 bases that were read are TGTGCCAGCACGGACAGAGTCAGCTATGGC.

This clone showed up just a few times. The junction shows a germline mismatch at one end, possibly a read error. The read ends 3 residues shy of where the CDR3 ends; the end is completed using the germline J gene. The chain employs TRBV7-4 and TRBJ2-3; D possibly corresponds to TRBD1 (5 bases). Germline lookup yields CDR1 SGHVT and CDR2 SQSDAQ. This CDR3 has 17 residues. The covered CDR3 bases are TGCACCAGCAGACACACCAAGGGGCTCTGGGATTACGAGACG. As protein: CTSRHTKGLWDYET. In full, the CDR3 reads CTSRHTKGLWDYETQYF.

This clone has at least ten counts. Read coverage stops 3 residues before the CDR3 terminus; the germline J gene supplies the remainder. The chain employs TRBV5-4 and TRBJ1-2; D remains ambiguous. V lost 0 bases, J lost 2 bases, and 5 bases lay in between. Germline V gives CDR1 SGHNT, CDR2 YYREEE (reference sequence). This CDR3 has 13 residues. The CDR3 is CASSLEGNYGYTF. The covered CDR3 bases are TGTGCCAGCAGCTTGGAAGGGAACTATGGC. Together with reference TRBV5-4 and TRBJ1-2, the CDR3 gives the full variable domain: ETGVTQSPTHLIKTRGQQVTLRCSSQSGHNTVSWYQQALGQGPQFIFQYYREEENGRGNFPPRFSGLQFPNYSSELNVNALELDDSALYLCASSLEGNYGYTFGSGTRLTVV.

In this sample, this clone turned up many times. The CDR3 goes on 3 residues after the read ends, and that part is filled in from the germline J gene. This chain connects TRBV30 to TRBJ2-5; 8 nucleotides align to TRBD1. Germline lookup yields CDR1 GTSNPN and CDR2 SVGIG (reference sequence). The CDR3 spans 16 residues. V gave up 1 base and J gave up 5 bases; unmatched junction bases: 12. CDR3 DNA, as far as it was read: TGTGCCTGGAGTGACACCGGGACAGGCTTGAGGGAGACC. This encodes CAWSDTGTGLRET. The CDR3 as a whole reads CAWSDTGTGLRETQYF. The full variable domain, its missing parts supplied by reference TRBV30 and TRBJ2-5, is SQTIHQWPATLVQPVGSPLSLECTVEGTSNPNLYWYRQAAGRGLQLLFYSVGIGQISSEVPQNLSASRPQDRQFILSSKKLLLSDSGFYLCAWSDTGTGLRETQYFGPGTRLLVL.

This clone was seen a few times. The CDR3 end falls 3 residues outside the read, so it is completed with the germline J gene. The chain recombines TRBV5-1 with TRBJ2-7, with 9 positions matching TRBD1. CDR1 is SGHRS and CDR2 is YFSETQ in the germline V gene. With 4 bases clipped from V and 4 bases from J, the junction kept 6 bases outside the gene matches. The CDR3 extends over 14 amino acids. The DNA read from the CDR3 is TGCGCCAGCAGCCCAACAGGGGGCTATTACGAG. This translates into CASSPTGGYYE. The complete CDR3 reads CASSPTGGYYEQYF. Supplemented by reference TRBV5-1 and TRBJ2-7, the full variable domain reads KAGVTQTPRYLIKTRGQQVTLSCSPISGHRSVSWYQQTPGQGLQFLFEYFSETQRNKGNFPGRFSGRQFSNSRSEMNVSTLELGDSALYLCASSPTGGYYEQYFGPGTRLTVT.

This clone was seen repeatedly, ten times or more. The junction departs from the called germline gene at one end, perhaps through a read error. The sequenced fragment ends 3 residues before the CDR3 boundary, so the rest is inferred from the germline J gene. V and J are TRBV14 and TRBJ1-4; tentatively, D is TRBD1 (5 bases). This CDR3 is 15 amino acids long. Germline lookup yields CDR1 SGHDN and CDR2 FVKESK. The CDR3 DNA, read in part, is TGTGCCAGTAGCCAAGTTGGGACTTCTAATGAAAAA. Amino acids: CASSQVGTSNEK. The whole CDR3 sequence is CASSQVGTSNEKLFF.

This clone was picked up many times. The read terminates 3 residues before the CDR3 end, so the remaining end is supplied by the germline J gene. This chain links TRBV19 with TRBJ2-3, with 8 bases identical to TRBD2. Germline CDR1 reads LNHDA; CDR2 reads SQIVND (reference sequence). The junction had 6 bases not matched to a gene; V was cut back by 3 bases and J by 4 bases. The CDR3 is made up of 15 amino acids. The CDR3 is CASSMGLDSADTQYF. The DNA read from the CDR3 is TGTGCCAGTAGTATGGGACTAGATTCCGCAGATACG.

This clone was seen repeatedly, ten times or more. Read data end 3 residues before the CDR3 end; the end is taken from the germline J gene. The chain employs TRBV10-3 and TRBJ1-1, with D possibly matching TRBD1 (6 bases). Germline V gives CDR1 ENHRY, CDR2 SYGVKD. V gave up 0 bases and J gave up 1 base, with 9 bases separating them. The CDR3 length is 15 residues. The CDR3 protein is CAISESTRGNTEAFF. The sequenced part of the CDR3 DNA is TGTGCCATCAGTGAGTCGACCAGGGGGAACACTGAA.

This clone has ten or more counts. Read coverage stops 3 residues before the CDR3 terminus; the germline J gene supplies the remainder. This chain links TRBV30 with TRBJ2-2; 7 nucleotides line up with TRBD1. This CDR3 region has 13 residues. Germline loops: CDR1 GTSNPN, CDR2 SVGIG (reference sequence). After removal of 2 bases from V and 5 bases from J, the junction contained 2 bases not matched to a gene. The covered CDR3 bases are TGTGCCTGGAGTCTGGGACAGACCGGGGAG. Protein sequence: CAWSLGQTGE. The whole CDR3 protein is CAWSLGQTGELFF.

This clone was recorded many times. The sequence runs out 3 residues before the end of the CDR3; the remainder is reconstructed from the germline J gene. V and J are TRBV19 and TRBJ1-2; 9 bases map to TRBD1. V trimming: 5 bases; J trimming: 2 bases; junction bases outside the gene matches: 6. Germline V lookup: CDR1 LNHDA, CDR2 SQIVND (reference sequence). The CDR3 length is 15 residues. The covered CDR3 bases are TGTGCCAGTAGTCCTGGGACAGGGAGAAACTATGGC. It codes for CASSPGTGRNYG. The full CDR3 sequence reads CASSPGTGRNYGYTF.

There are many counts of this clone. The read is 3 residues too short to cover the CDR3 end, so that end is filled in from the germline J gene. This sequence joins TRBV5-6 and TRBJ2-1, with D tentatively TRBD1 (5 bases). This CDR3 comprises 14 residues. Germline lookup yields CDR1 SGHDT and CDR2 YYEEEE. V shed 0 bases and J shed 4 bases, with 8 bases lying between them. The CDR3 bases that were read are TGTGCCAGCAGCTTGGGCAGGGAATACAATGAG. Its protein is CASSLGREYNE. The full-length CDR3 reads as CASSLGREYNEQFF.

This clone was found many times. The read stops 3 residues short of the end of the CDR3; the missing end is completed from the germline J gene. V is TRBV19 and J is TRBJ1-2, with TRBD1 matching over 10 bases. Unmatched junction bases numbered 13, after V lost 5 bases and J lost 4 bases. Per the germline V gene, CDR1 is LNHDA and CDR2 is SQIVND (reference sequence). This CDR3 spans 17 amino acids. Incomplete CDR3 DNA: TGTGCCAGTAGTCCCCGACAGGGGGCGCGGGATGGCTATGGC. Translation: CASSPRQGARDGYG. In full, the CDR3 is CASSPRQGARDGYGYTF.

This clone was observed many times. The CDR3 end lies 3 residues beyond the end of the read and is filled in from the germline J gene. J is TRBJ2-3 and V is TRBV20-1; no firm D call. Germline CDR1 is DFQATT and CDR2 is SNEGSKA (reference sequence). Trimming took 1 base from V and 0 from J, leaving 8 bases between them. The CDR3 runs 14 residues. CDR3 DNA, as far as it was read: TGCAGTGCTAGAGCGAGGTTAAGCACAGATACG. Its translation: CSARARLSTDT. The whole CDR3 region reads CSARARLSTDTQYF.

This clone showed up many times. Read coverage stops 3 residues before the CDR3 terminus; the germline J gene supplies the remainder. J is TRBJ2-5 and V is TRBV4-1; TRBD1 matches 7 bases. V was clipped by 0 bases and J by 1 base; unmatched bases: 11. Looked up from germline, CDR1 is MGHRA and CDR2 is YSYEKL. This CDR3 has 18 residues. The CDR3 region is CASSQDKGTASSQETQYF. The sequenced part of the CDR3 DNA is TGCGCCAGCAGCCAAGATAAGGGGACAGCCTCATCCCAAGAGACC.

This clone was observed many times. The part of the CDR3 DNA that was read is TGTGCCTCGACGACTAGCGGGGGGGACCATACG. Protein sequence: CASTTSGGDHT. The entire CDR3 protein is CASTTSGGDHTQYF. V and J are TRBV10-3 and TRBJ2-3; 14 bases agree with TRBD2. The observed sequence ends 3 residues before the CDR3 terminus, with the missing tail filled in from the germline J gene. The germline CDR1 and CDR2 sequences are ENHRY and SYGVKD. Trimming cost V 11 bases and J 7 bases; bases outside gene matches: 8. CDR3 length: 14 residues.

This clone occurred many times. The read stops 3 residues short of the end of the CDR3; the missing end is completed from the germline J gene. The chain recombines TRBV5-4 with TRBJ1-2; 7 positions agree with TRBD1. The CDR3 length is 13 residues. Germline CDR1 and CDR2: SGHNT and YYREEE (reference sequence). The chain's CDR3 is CASSSWDSYDYTF. The covered CDR3 bases are TGTGCCAGCAGCTCTTGGGACAGCTACGAC.

This clone was seen at least ten times. The read finishes 3 residues shy of the CDR3 end, and the germline J gene is used to complete it. The rearrangement uses TRBV6-2 or TRBV6-3 and TRBJ2-1; 9 nucleotides match TRBD1. Per germline, CDR1 MNHEY and CDR2 SVGEGT. V lost 6 bases to trimming and J lost 3 bases; unmatched junction nucleotides: 6. The CDR3 extends over 15 amino acids. Partial CDR3 DNA: TGTGCCAGCAGCCTACAGGGGGCAGGCTACAATGAG. This sequence encodes CASSLQGAGYNE. The full CDR3 protein is CASSLQGAGYNEQFF.

At least ten counts were recorded for this clone. The read ends 3 residues shy of where the CDR3 ends; the end is completed using the germline J gene. The V call is TRBV5-1, the J call TRBJ2-5, with TRBD2 matching 12 bases. The CDR3 covers 17 residues. V shed 3 bases, J shed 2 bases, and the junction held 8 bases outside the gene matches. Germline assignment: CDR1 SGHRS and CDR2 YFSETQ. The chain's CDR3 is CASSSGGLAGFQETQYF. Incomplete CDR3 DNA: TGCGCCAGCAGCTCGGGAGGACTAGCGGGGTTTCAAGAGACC. The entire variable domain, with the rest obtained from reference TRBV5-1 and TRBJ2-5, is as follows: KAGVTQTPRYLIKTRGQQVTLSCSPISGHRSVSWYQQTPGQGLQFLFEYFSETQRNKGNFPGRFSGRQFSNSRSEMNVSTLELGDSALYLCASSSGGLAGFQETQYFGPGTRLLVL.

This clone was recorded at least ten times. The CDR3 end lies 3 residues beyond the end of the read and is filled in from the germline J gene. The rearrangement uses TRBV29-1 and TRBJ2-1; D may be TRBD2 (6 bases). This CDR3 region has 13 residues. The ends were cut back, 7 bases at V and 5 bases at J, with 15 bases in the middle. The germline V gene encodes CDR1 SQVTM and CDR2 ANQGSEA. CDR3 DNA, as far as it was read: TGCAGCGCTTTGCGGGACTTGGACAATGAG. This encodes CSALRDLDNE. The full-length CDR3 reads as CSALRDLDNEQFF.

This clone has at least ten counts. The CDR3 end falls 3 residues outside the read, so it is completed with the germline J gene. The chain is built from TRBV10-1 and TRBJ2-3; TRBD2 matches at 9 bases. The germline V gene has CDR1 WNHNN and CDR2 SYGVQD (reference sequence). This CDR3 has 16 amino acids. CDR3 residues: CASSGGLAGLQETQYF. The part of the CDR3 DNA that was read is TGCGCCAGCAGCGGCGGGCTAGCGGGGCTCCAAGAGACG.

This clone appeared many times. The CDR3: CASSQDSAGRVAGELFF. Partial CDR3 DNA: TGTGCCAGCAGCCAAGATTCTGCGGGGCGGGTCGCCGGGGAG. The genes are TRBV4-2 and TRBJ2-2, with D tentatively TRBD2 (6 bases). The read ends 3 residues before the CDR3 terminus; that terminus is restored from the germline J gene. The CDR3 runs to 17 residues. V lost 0 bases and J 6 bases, leaving 17 bases between the germline ends. From germline, CDR1 is LGHNA and CDR2 YNFKEQ.

In its sample, this clone was seen many times. The covered CDR3 bases are TGTGCCAGCAGCTTGGGCGGGGGGGGTTCCGGGGAG. It is translated as CASSLGGGGSGE. The entire CDR3 protein reads CASSLGGGGSGELFF. The V call is TRBV5-6, the J call TRBJ2-2; 9 positions agree with TRBD2. The sequence runs out 3 residues before the end of the CDR3; the remainder is reconstructed from the germline J gene. CDR3 size: 15 residues. The V gene's germline CDR1 is SGHDT and CDR2 YYEEEE. J gave up 6 bases and V 0 bases, and 3 bases lay outside the gene matches.